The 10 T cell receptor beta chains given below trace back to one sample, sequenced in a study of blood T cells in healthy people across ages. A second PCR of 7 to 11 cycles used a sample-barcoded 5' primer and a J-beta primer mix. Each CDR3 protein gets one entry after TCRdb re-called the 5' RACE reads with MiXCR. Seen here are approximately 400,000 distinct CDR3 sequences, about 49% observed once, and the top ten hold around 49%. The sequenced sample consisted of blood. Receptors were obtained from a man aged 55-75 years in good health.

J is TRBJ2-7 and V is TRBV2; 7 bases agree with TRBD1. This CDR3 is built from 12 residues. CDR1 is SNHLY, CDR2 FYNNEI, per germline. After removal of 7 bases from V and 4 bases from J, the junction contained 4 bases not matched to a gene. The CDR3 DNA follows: TGTGCCAGCACGAGGGGGCTATACGAGCAGTACTTC. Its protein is CASTRGLYEQYF.

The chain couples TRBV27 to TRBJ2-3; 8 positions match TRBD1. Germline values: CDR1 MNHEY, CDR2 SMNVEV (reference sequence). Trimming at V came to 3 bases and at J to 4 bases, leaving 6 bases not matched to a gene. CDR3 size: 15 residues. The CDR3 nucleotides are TGTGCCAGCAGTTTCAAGGCAGGGGGCCCAGATACGCAGTATTTT. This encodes CASSFKAGGPDTQYF.

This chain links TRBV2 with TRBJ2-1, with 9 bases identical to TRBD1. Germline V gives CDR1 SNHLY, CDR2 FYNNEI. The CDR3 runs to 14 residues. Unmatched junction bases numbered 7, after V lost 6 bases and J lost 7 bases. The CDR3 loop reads CASRDRGFWNEQFF. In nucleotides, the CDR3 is TGTGCCAGCAGGGACAGGGGATTCTGGAATGAGCAGTTCTTC.

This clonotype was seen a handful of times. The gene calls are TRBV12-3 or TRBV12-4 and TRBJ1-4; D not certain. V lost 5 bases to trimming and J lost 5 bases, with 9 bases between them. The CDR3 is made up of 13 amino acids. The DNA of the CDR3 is TGTGCCAGCAGTGTCGGGGAGAATGAAAAACTGTTTTTT. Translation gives CASSVGENEKLFF.

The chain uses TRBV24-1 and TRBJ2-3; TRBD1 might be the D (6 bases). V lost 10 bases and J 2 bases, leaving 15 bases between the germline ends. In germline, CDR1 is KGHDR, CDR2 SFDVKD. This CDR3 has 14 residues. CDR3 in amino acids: CATQSGQLTDTQYF. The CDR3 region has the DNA TGTGCCACTCAGAGCGGACAGCTCACAGATACGCAGTATTTT.

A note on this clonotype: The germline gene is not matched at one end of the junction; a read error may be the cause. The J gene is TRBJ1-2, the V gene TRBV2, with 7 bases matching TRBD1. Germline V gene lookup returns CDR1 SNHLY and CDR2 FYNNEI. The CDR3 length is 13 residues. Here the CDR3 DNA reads TGTGCCCGCACAGACAGGGTGAGAGGAGACTACACCTTT. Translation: CARTDRVRGDYTF.

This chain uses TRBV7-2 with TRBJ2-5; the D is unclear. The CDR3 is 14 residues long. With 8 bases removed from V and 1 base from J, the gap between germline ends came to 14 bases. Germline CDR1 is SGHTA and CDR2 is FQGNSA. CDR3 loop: CASQEGPLQETQYF. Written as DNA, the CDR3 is TGTGCCAGCCAAGAAGGGCCCCTCCAAGAGACCCAGTACTTC.

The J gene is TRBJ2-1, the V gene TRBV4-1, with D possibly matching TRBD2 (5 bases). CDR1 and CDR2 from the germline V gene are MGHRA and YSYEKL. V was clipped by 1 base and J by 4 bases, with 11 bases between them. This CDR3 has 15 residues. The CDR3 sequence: CASSQARRGYNEQFF. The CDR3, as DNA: TGCGCCAGCAGCCAAGCTAGACGAGGGTACAATGAGCAGTTCTTC.

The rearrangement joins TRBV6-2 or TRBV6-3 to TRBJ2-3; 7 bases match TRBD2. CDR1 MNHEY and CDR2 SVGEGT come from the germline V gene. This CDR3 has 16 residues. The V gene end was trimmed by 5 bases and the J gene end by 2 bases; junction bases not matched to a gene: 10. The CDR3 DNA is TGTGCCAGCAGTGACCAATCTAGCGGACTCACAGATACGCAGTATTTT. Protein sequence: CASSDQSSGLTDTQYF.

As DNA, the CDR3 is TGTGCCAGCAGCTCCTTAGCGGGAAGCACAGATACGCAGTATTTT. It codes for CASSSLAGSTDTQYF. V and J are TRBV11-2 and TRBJ2-3; 8 bases line up with TRBD2. The CDR3 consists of 15 residues. The germline V gene encodes CDR1 SGHAT and CDR2 FQNNGV. After removal of 4 bases from V and 0 bases from J, the junction contained 3 bases not matched to a gene. The full variable domain, in which reference TRBV11-2 and TRBJ2-3 provide the parts outside the CDR3, is EAGVAQSPRYKIIEKRQSVAFWCNPISGHATLYWYQQILGQGPKLLIQFQNNGVVDDSQLPKDRFSAERLKGVDSTLKIQPAKLEDSAVYLCASSSLAGSTDTQYFGPGTRLTVL.